The clone carrying this T cell receptor (beta chain) occurred a few times. Original data processing: It was from reference gene primer amplification that nucleated cell counts were estimated. Here immunoSEQ multiplex PCR was the method, and the copy in TCRdb shows in-frame clones only, minus some. V, J and clone size were drawn from that table, and D and trimming were deduced from the DNA. The repertoire holds under 45,000 clones, roughly 83% seen once, with 24% in the top ten. The data originate from a study of blood T cell repertoires in COVID-19. Study details: Researchers got acute and convalescent COVID-19 samples from the United States, Italy and Spain. Sources were T cells, B-cell-depleted T cells, or PBMCs; the material itself was cDNA or gDNA.

Germline V gives CDR1 LGHDT, CDR2 YNNKEL (reference sequence). The CDR3 is made up of 16 amino acids. The V and J ends lost 0 bases and 1 base respectively, with 13 bases between them. The origin of this receptor is a human donor with acute or convalescent COVID-19. The donor label of this sample is uncertain. Sequenced input: peripheral blood. The chain joins TRBV3-1 (or the pseudogene TRBV3-2) to TRBJ2-7, with D possibly being TRBD1 (5 bases). As DNA, the CDR3 is TGTGCCAGCAGCCAAGATTTACAGGAGCTTTCCTACGAGCAGTACTTC. As protein: CASSQDLQELSYEQYF.